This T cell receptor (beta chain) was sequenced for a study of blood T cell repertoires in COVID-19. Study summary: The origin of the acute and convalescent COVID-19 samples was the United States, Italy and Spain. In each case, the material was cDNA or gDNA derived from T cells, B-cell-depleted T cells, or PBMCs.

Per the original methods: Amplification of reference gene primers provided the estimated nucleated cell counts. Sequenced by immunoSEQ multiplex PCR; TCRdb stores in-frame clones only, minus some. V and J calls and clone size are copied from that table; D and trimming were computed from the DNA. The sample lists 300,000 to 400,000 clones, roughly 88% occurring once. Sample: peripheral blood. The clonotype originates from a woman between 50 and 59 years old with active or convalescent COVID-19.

CDR3 sequence: CASSPGAGGNTGELFF. The CDR3 region has the DNA TGTGCCAGCAGCCCTGGTGCAGGGGGGAACACCGGGGAGCTGTTTTTT. This chain uses TRBV5-4 with TRBJ2-2; TRBD1 aligns across 7 bases. The V segment lost 4 bases and the J segment 1 base; nucleotides outside the gene matches: 7. Germline CDR1 is SGHNT and CDR2 is YYREEE (reference sequence). CDR3 length: 16 amino acids.